This is a list of T cell receptor beta chains from one sample in a study of naive and memory T cell subsets. MiXCR, applied by TCRdb to the UMI-ligation and nested PCR reads, yields one record per CDR3 protein. Of roughly 100,000 distinct CDR3 sequences listed, about 14% were seen once; the top ten hold approximately 2.6%. The sequenced material came from naive CD8+ T cells from blood. The source of these receptors is a human donor in good health. The CDR3 runs from the conserved cysteine through the conserved F or W. The order of the fields is clone size, J gene, V gene, D gene, CDR3 DNA, CDR3 protein. A D gene is named only where the DNA matches it firmly. Size tells how often a clone was seen (once, few, many) or the class of an expanded clone, and some rows leave it out.

.	TRBJ2-1	TRBV13	.	TGTGCCAGCAGCCCCGGGGGCGGATCTAACAATGAGCAGTTCTTC	CASSPGGGSNNEQFF
few	TRBJ1-1	TRBV11-1	.	TGTGCCAGCAGCTTCCCCTCGGACACTGAAGCTTTCTTT	CASSFPSDTEAFF
.	TRBJ2-3	TRBV6-2/TRBV6-3	TRBD1	TGTGCCAGCAGTTTCACAGGGGTCGGGGCAGATACGCAGTATTTT	CASSFTGVGADTQYF
many	TRBJ2-7	TRBV4-3	.	TGCGCCAGCAGTAGCTCACGACTCCAGTACGAGCAGTACTTC	CASSSSRLQYEQYF
many	TRBJ2-1	TRBV20-1	.	TGCAGTGCTAGAGGCCTTTCCTACAATGAGCAGTTCTTC	CSARGLSYNEQFF
few	TRBJ2-1	TRBV19	TRBD2	TGTGCCAGTAGTATAGATCTTCTAGCGGGAGGCTACAATGAGCAGTTCTTC	CASSIDLLAGGYNEQFF
.	TRBJ2-7	TRBV12-3/TRBV12-4	.	TGTGCCAGCAGTTTTGGGTTCGAGCAGTACTTC	CASSFGFEQYF
many	TRBJ2-1	TRBV6-6	TRBD2	TGTGCCAGCAGCACCGGGGGGAATGAGCAGTTCTTC	CASSTGGNEQFF
.	TRBJ2-2	TRBV5-6	.	TGTGCCAGCAGCTTGCGGCAGGGTGGCACCGGGGAGCTGTTTTTT	CASSLRQGGTGELFF
.	TRBJ2-6	TRBV12-3/TRBV12-4	TRBD1	TGTGCCAGCAGTCCGGGTACAGGGGAGTCTGGGGCCAACGTCCTGACTTTC	CASSPGTGESGANVLTF
.	TRBJ1-2	TRBV11-1	.	TGTGCCAGCAGCCCAACGTTAAACTATGGCTACACCTTC	CASSPTLNYGYTF
few	TRBJ1-1	TRBV7-9	TRBD1	TGTGCCAGCAGCTCGATCCCGGGACAGGGGTTGAACACTGAAGCTTTCTTT	CASSSIPGQGLNTEAFF
.	TRBJ1-4	TRBV7-9	.	TGTGCCAGCAGCCCTACAGCCACAACTAATGAAAAACTGTTTTTT	CASSPTATTNEKLFF
many	TRBJ2-7	TRBV29-1	.	TGCAGCGTTGAAGACTCACGGACCTACGAGCAGTACTTC	CSVEDSRTYEQYF
few	TRBJ2-3	TRBV18	.	TGTGCCAGCTCACCAACAACTAGTTTCACGCAGTATTTT	CASSPTTSFTQYF
many	TRBJ2-7	TRBV25-1	TRBD1	TGTGCCAGCACCGAGACAGGGCCCTACGAGCAGTACTTC	CASTETGPYEQYF
.	TRBJ2-1	TRBV13	TRBD2	TGTGCCAGCAGCGCGGGACTAGCGGGAGGGCCGGGGTCCTACAATGAGCAGTTCTTC	CASSAGLAGGPGSYNEQFF
few	TRBJ2-3	TRBV2	TRBD2	TGTGCCAGCATCCCGACTAGCGGGAGGGCCCTCGGCACAGATACGCAGTATTTT	CASIPTSGRALGTDTQYF
many	TRBJ2-5	TRBV5-5	.	TGTGCCAGCAGCTTGCCCAGTTCGGGGCTAGAGACCCAGTACTTC	CASSLPSSGLETQYF
.	TRBJ2-1	TRBV7-9	TRBD2	TGTGCCAGCAGCTTAGTATTCCTACTAGCGGGAGGTGCCGATGAGCAGTTCTTC	CASSLVFLLAGGADEQFF
few	TRBJ2-1	TRBV27	.	TGTGCCAGCAGTGGGGCGGATTTGGATGAGCAGTTCTTC	CASSGADLDEQFF
many	TRBJ1-2	TRBV7-9	.	TGTGCCAGCAGCTACTACGGCAGGGGCTACACCTTC	CASSYYGRGYTF
.	TRBJ2-1	TRBV29-1	TRBD2	TGCAGCGTTGGGGCTAGCGGGGACAATGAGCAGTTCTTC	CSVGASGDNEQFF
.	TRBJ2-3	TRBV28	.	TGTGCCAGCAGTTCAAGACAGGCCTTCACAGATACGCAGTATTTT	CASSSRQAFTDTQYF
many	TRBJ1-1	TRBV29-1	TRBD1	TGCAGCGTGACGGGGACAGGTCAGATGAACACTGAAGCTTTCTTT	CSVTGTGQMNTEAFF
.	TRBJ1-1	TRBV11-2	.	TGTGCCAGCAGCTTGAACAGGTGGCAGGGCGCTTTCTTT	CASSLNRWQGAFF
many	TRBJ1-2	TRBV27	.	TGTGCCAGCAGCGCTTTATCGGGGCTCCACTATGGCTACACCTTC	CASSALSGLHYGYTF
.	TRBJ1-4	TRBV6-6	.	TGTGCCAGCGGGAACAGGATTAATGAAAAACTGTTTTTT	CASGNRINEKLFF
many	TRBJ2-5	TRBV2	.	TGTGCCAGCAGTGAAGCAGATGAGACCCAGTACTTC	CASSEADETQYF
few	TRBJ1-6	TRBV6-2/TRBV6-3	.	TGTGCCAGCACCGACGATTCACCCCTCCACTTT	CASTDDSPLHF
few	TRBJ1-5	TRBV7-8	.	TGTGCCAGCAGCTTAGTGGATGGGGATCAGCCCCAGCATTTT	CASSLVDGDQPQHF
few	TRBJ1-3	TRBV19	TRBD1	TGTGCCAGTAGTCCCCCCCCGGGACAGATTAACTCTGGAAACACCATATATTTT	CASSPPPGQINSGNTIYF
few	TRBJ2-7	TRBV21-1	.	TGTGCCAGCAGCAAAGAAAAGGGTAATAAGGCCGAGCAGTACTTC	CASSKEKGNKAEQYF
.	TRBJ2-1	TRBV12-5	TRBD1	TGTGCTAGTGGGGGACAGGGGTACAATGAGCAGTTCTTC	CASGGQGYNEQFF